This TCR beta chain is from a study of cytomegalovirus exposure and HLA in healthy donors. The study's findings and limits: Fewer N-insertions (relative to the roughly 670-donor mean) were reportedly seen in an Asian-associated ancestry cluster in a later analysis.

Losses at the gene ends were 8 bases for V and 0 bases for J; bases not matched to a gene: 9. Germline CDR1 ENHRY, CDR2 SYGVKD. This CDR3 contains 16 residues. The PCR ran on 60 Vbeta and 13 Jbeta primers. Some clones are missing from TCRdb's copy, which holds only in-frame ones; the method was immunoSEQ multiplex PCR. Recorded for this sample: about 160,000 clones. Worth noting for this clone: Its matching antigen is unknown.

The receptor was isolated from a woman aged 55 to 70 in good health and CMV-seronegative. The chain uses TRBV10-3 and TRBJ2-1; 8 nucleotides line up with TRBD2. Material for sequencing was PBMCs. The CDR3 protein is CAIGGGIGSSYNEQFF. CDR3 coding DNA: TGTGCCATCGGCGGGGGGATCGGGAGCTCCTACAATGAGCAGTTCTTC.